A selection of T cell receptor beta chains follows, all from one sample in a study of radiation and T cells in renal cell carcinoma. The table came from immunoSEQ multiplex PCR; TCRdb's copy has only in-frame clones and leaves some out. The profile shows roughly 130,000 clones, 70% to 90% of them singletons. Sequencing was performed on blood, taken from a patient whose treatment included radiotherapy and nephrectomy. Every receptor here comes from a woman aged 70-85 years with renal cell carcinoma. The CDR3 runs from the conserved cysteine through the conserved F or W. D genes are given only for firm matches. Clone size appears in some rows only: once, few, many, or a class for an expanded clone.

V gene: TRBV7-8; J gene: TRBJ1-4; clone size: NA; CDR3 length: 16; D gene: NA; CDR3 protein: CASSSRPATTNEKLFF; CDR3 DNA: TGTGCCAGCAGCTCACGGCCGGCAACAACTAATGAAAAACTGTTTTTT
V gene: TRBV5-1; J gene: TRBJ1-2; clone size: NA; CDR3 length: 14; D gene: NA; CDR3 protein: CASSLADGAGGYTF; CDR3 DNA: TGCGCCAGCAGCTTGGCCGATGGGGCAGGGGGCTACACCTTC
V gene: TRBV7-2; J gene: TRBJ1-2; clone size: NA; CDR3 length: 12; D gene: NA; CDR3 protein: CASSSYVHGYTF; CDR3 DNA: TGTGCCAGCAGCTCGTACGTTCATGGCTACACCTTC
V gene: TRBV4-1; J gene: TRBJ1-1; clone size: NA; CDR3 length: 16; D gene: NA; CDR3 protein: CASSQDLRGVNTEAFF; CDR3 DNA: TGCGCCAGCAGCCAAGATCTTAGGGGGGTGAACACTGAAGCTTTCTTT
V gene: TRBV28; J gene: TRBJ1-1; clone size: NA; CDR3 length: 15; D gene: NA; CDR3 protein: CASSSSDKAGTEAFF; CDR3 DNA: TGTGCCAGCAGTTCGAGCGACAAGGCGGGCACTGAAGCTTTCTTT
V gene: TRBV6-5; J gene: TRBJ1-6; clone size: NA; CDR3 length: 14; D gene: NA; CDR3 protein: CASSRDRGTSPLHF; CDR3 DNA: TGTGCCAGCAGTCGAGACAGAGGAACTTCACCCCTCCACTTT
V gene: TRBV5-1; J gene: TRBJ2-7; clone size: NA; CDR3 length: 17; D gene: TRBD2; CDR3 protein: CASSPRLAGGLTYEQYF; CDR3 DNA: TGCGCCAGCAGCCCCCGACTAGCGGGGGGGCTAACCTACGAGCAGTACTTC
V gene: TRBV5-6; J gene: TRBJ2-7; clone size: few; CDR3 length: 17; D gene: TRBD2; CDR3 protein: CASSSLGLAGVPYEQYF; CDR3 DNA: TGTGCCAGCAGCTCACTAGGACTAGCGGGGGTCCCCTACGAGCAGTACTTC
V gene: TRBV29-1; J gene: TRBJ2-1; clone size: NA; CDR3 length: 12; D gene: NA; CDR3 protein: CSVEKTFNEQFF; CDR3 DNA: TGCAGCGTTGAGAAGACTTTCAATGAGCAGTTCTTC
V gene: TRBV4-2; J gene: TRBJ2-7; clone size: NA; CDR3 length: 15; D gene: TRBD2; CDR3 protein: CASSQSASGGNEQYF; CDR3 DNA: TGTGCCAGCAGCCAATCGGCTTCGGGGGGAAACGAGCAGTACTTC
V gene: TRBV6-1; J gene: TRBJ2-7; clone size: NA; CDR3 length: 14; D gene: NA; CDR3 protein: CASIPEHGSYEQYF; CDR3 DNA: TGTGCCAGCATCCCGGAACACGGCTCCTACGAGCAGTACTTC
V gene: TRBV6-5; J gene: TRBJ2-7; clone size: NA; CDR3 length: 14; D gene: NA; CDR3 protein: CASRILGGGNEQYF; CDR3 DNA: TGTGCCAGCAGAATCCTCGGAGGGGGCAACGAGCAGTACTTC
V gene: TRBV28; J gene: TRBJ1-3; clone size: once; CDR3 length: 17; D gene: TRBD1; CDR3 protein: CASSLPRDRFSGNTIYF; CDR3 DNA: TGTGCCAGCAGTTTGCCTCGGGACAGGTTCTCTGGAAACACCATATATTTT
V gene: TRBV7-9; J gene: TRBJ2-7; clone size: NA; CDR3 length: 17; D gene: NA; CDR3 protein: CASSSKTGADLSYEQYF; CDR3 DNA: TGTGCCAGCAGCTCAAAAACCGGGGCAGACCTCTCCTACGAGCAGTACTTC
V gene: TRBV6-5; J gene: TRBJ1-3; clone size: NA; CDR3 length: 14; D gene: NA; CDR3 protein: CASRRQMEGNTIYF; CDR3 DNA: TGTGCCAGCAGAAGACAGATGGAGGGAAACACCATATATTTT
V gene: TRBV30; J gene: TRBJ2-2; clone size: few; CDR3 length: 14; D gene: TRBD2; CDR3 protein: CAWRGGLEHGELFF; CDR3 DNA: TGTGCCTGGAGGGGAGGACTAGAACACGGGGAGCTGTTTTTT
V gene: TRBV2; J gene: TRBJ2-2; clone size: NA; CDR3 length: 14; D gene: TRBD2; CDR3 protein: CASRGTSVSGELFF; CDR3 DNA: TGTGCCAGCAGAGGGACTAGCGTCTCCGGGGAGCTGTTTTTT
V gene: TRBV7-6; J gene: TRBJ2-3; clone size: NA; CDR3 length: 15; D gene: TRBD2; CDR3 protein: CASSSTSGGADTQYF; CDR3 DNA: TGTGCCAGCAGCTCCACTAGCGGGGGGGCAGATACGCAGTATTTT
V gene: TRBV30; J gene: TRBJ1-6; clone size: NA; CDR3 length: 12; D gene: TRBD1; CDR3 protein: CAWRDRNSPLHF; CDR3 DNA: TGTGCCTGGAGGGACAGGAATTCACCCCTCCACTTT
V gene: TRBV5-6; J gene: TRBJ2-7; clone size: NA; CDR3 length: 15; D gene: TRBD2; CDR3 protein: CASSFRASGSYEQYF; CDR3 DNA: TGTGCCAGCAGCTTCCGGGCTAGCGGCTCCTACGAGCAGTACTTC
V gene: TRBV4-2; J gene: TRBJ2-1; clone size: NA; CDR3 length: 15; D gene: TRBD2; CDR3 protein: CASSSSGETYNEQFF; CDR3 DNA: TGTGCCAGCAGCTCTAGCGGGGAGACCTACAATGAGCAGTTCTTC
V gene: TRBV5-1; J gene: TRBJ2-7; clone size: NA; CDR3 length: 14; D gene: TRBD1; CDR3 protein: CASRRTGGSYEQYF; CDR3 DNA: TGCGCCAGCAGAAGGACAGGGGGTTCCTACGAGCAGTACTTC
V gene: TRBV18; J gene: TRBJ2-3; clone size: NA; CDR3 length: 17; D gene: TRBD2; CDR3 protein: CASSPLSSGGSTDTQYF; CDR3 DNA: TGTGCCAGCTCACCACTATCCAGCGGGGGGAGCACAGATACGCAGTATTTT
V gene: TRBV14; J gene: TRBJ1-2; clone size: NA; CDR3 length: 15; D gene: NA; CDR3 protein: CASSQGQGRSYGYTF; CDR3 DNA: TGTGCCAGCAGCCAAGGGCAGGGAAGAAGCTATGGCTACACCTTC
V gene: TRBV7-2; J gene: TRBJ2-3; clone size: NA; CDR3 length: 12; D gene: NA; CDR3 protein: CASSYITDTQYF; CDR3 DNA: TGTGCCAGCAGCTATATCACAGATACGCAGTATTTT
V gene: TRBV7-9; J gene: TRBJ2-5; clone size: NA; CDR3 length: 15; D gene: TRBD2; CDR3 protein: CASSLGRGKGETQYF; CDR3 DNA: TGTGCCAGCAGCTTAGGGCGGGGGAAGGGAGAGACCCAGTACTTC
V gene: TRBV10-3; J gene: TRBJ1-4; clone size: NA; CDR3 length: 14; D gene: NA; CDR3 protein: CAIRGGATNEKLFF; CDR3 DNA: TGTGCCATCAGGGGGGGTGCAACTAATGAAAAACTGTTTTTT
V gene: TRBV4-2; J gene: TRBJ2-3; clone size: once; CDR3 length: 19; D gene: TRBD2; CDR3 protein: CASSQDRDGRAVSTDTQYF; CDR3 DNA: TGTGCCAGCAGCCAAGATCGGGACGGGAGGGCGGTCAGCACAGATACGCAGTATTTT
V gene: TRBV6-5; J gene: TRBJ1-2; clone size: NA; CDR3 length: 13; D gene: NA; CDR3 protein: CASSPGPLLGYTF; CDR3 DNA: TGTGCCAGCAGCCCGGGACCGCTCTTAGGCTACACCTTC
V gene: TRBV4-2; J gene: TRBJ2-1; clone size: NA; CDR3 length: 15; D gene: TRBD2; CDR3 protein: CASSRTAGGPNEQFF; CDR3 DNA: TGTGCCAGCAGCCGAACAGCGGGGGGGCCCAATGAGCAGTTCTTC
V gene: TRBV9; J gene: TRBJ1-1; clone size: NA; CDR3 length: 14; D gene: TRBD1; CDR3 protein: CASSVAIQGAEAFF; CDR3 DNA: TGTGCCAGCAGCGTAGCTATCCAGGGGGCTGAAGCTTTCTTT
V gene: TRBV9; J gene: TRBJ2-1; clone size: NA; CDR3 length: 13; D gene: NA; CDR3 protein: CASSGPRNNEQFF; CDR3 DNA: TGTGCCAGCAGTGGCCCCCGTAACAATGAGCAGTTCTTC
V gene: TRBV7-2; J gene: TRBJ1-1; clone size: NA; CDR3 length: 14; D gene: NA; CDR3 protein: CASSSEFMNTEAFF; CDR3 DNA: TGTGCCAGCAGCTCTGAGTTCATGAACACTGAAGCTTTCTTT
V gene: TRBV19; J gene: TRBJ2-2; clone size: NA; CDR3 length: 14; D gene: NA; CDR3 protein: CASTAYKNTGELFF; CDR3 DNA: TGTGCCAGTACGGCGTACAAAAACACCGGGGAGCTGTTTTTT
V gene: TRBV2; J gene: TRBJ2-1; clone size: NA; CDR3 length: 15; D gene: TRBD2; CDR3 protein: CASTLRLAGGSEQFF; CDR3 DNA: TGTGCCAGCACTTTAAGACTAGCGGGGGGGTCTGAGCAGTTCTTC
V gene: TRBV30; J gene: TRBJ2-2; clone size: NA; CDR3 length: 13; D gene: TRBD1; CDR3 protein: CASDRENTGELFF; CDR3 DNA: TGTGCCTCAGACAGGGAAAACACCGGGGAGCTGTTTTTT
V gene: TRBV5-1; J gene: TRBJ1-1; clone size: NA; CDR3 length: 15; D gene: NA; CDR3 protein: CASSVPGHSNTEAFF; CDR3 DNA: TGCGCCAGCAGCGTCCCGGGACACTCGAACACTGAAGCTTTCTTT
V gene: TRBV15; J gene: TRBJ1-1; clone size: NA; CDR3 length: 14; D gene: NA; CDR3 protein: CATSRVGRTAEAFF; CDR3 DNA: TGTGCCACCAGCAGAGTCGGCAGAACGGCTGAAGCTTTCTTT
V gene: TRBV19; J gene: TRBJ1-5; clone size: NA; CDR3 length: 15; D gene: TRBD1; CDR3 protein: CASSLGGNNNQPQHF; CDR3 DNA: TGTGCCAGTAGCTTAGGGGGCAATAACAATCAGCCCCAGCATTTT
V gene: TRBV11-1; J gene: TRBJ2-1; clone size: NA; CDR3 length: 12; D gene: NA; CDR3 protein: CASSLRYNEQFF; CDR3 DNA: TGTGCCAGCAGCTTAAGATACAATGAGCAGTTCTTC
V gene: TRBV7-6; J gene: TRBJ2-2; clone size: NA; CDR3 length: 16; D gene: NA; CDR3 protein: CASSLLASMNTGELFF; CDR3 DNA: TGTGCCAGCAGCTTATTAGCTAGCATGAACACCGGGGAGCTGTTTTTT
V gene: TRBV27; J gene: TRBJ2-2; clone size: NA; CDR3 length: 16; D gene: TRBD2; CDR3 protein: CASSLTAGGPFGELFF; CDR3 DNA: TGTGCCAGCAGTCTGACAGCGGGGGGGCCCTTTGGGGAGCTGTTTTTT
V gene: TRBV19; J gene: TRBJ1-4; clone size: NA; CDR3 length: 17; D gene: NA; CDR3 protein: CASSQGRAEVLNEKLFF; CDR3 DNA: TGTGCCAGTAGCCAGGGGAGGGCCGAAGTCCTTAATGAAAAACTGTTTTTT
V gene: TRBV19; J gene: TRBJ2-6; clone size: NA; CDR3 length: 15; D gene: NA; CDR3 protein: CASTQGTSGANVLTF; CDR3 DNA: TGTGCCAGCACTCAGGGAACCTCTGGGGCCAACGTCCTGACTTTC
V gene: TRBV6-5; J gene: TRBJ1-5; clone size: NA; CDR3 length: 13; D gene: NA; CDR3 protein: CASSYSRGQPQHF; CDR3 DNA: TGTGCCAGCAGTTACTCCCGGGGGCAGCCCCAGCATTTT
V gene: TRBV28; J gene: TRBJ2-7; clone size: NA; CDR3 length: 13; D gene: NA; CDR3 protein: CASSSTPPYEQYF; CDR3 DNA: TGTGCCAGCAGTTCAACGCCCCCCTACGAGCAGTACTTC
V gene: TRBV7-3; J gene: TRBJ2-1; clone size: NA; CDR3 length: 15; D gene: NA; CDR3 protein: CASSLAGSLYNEQFF; CDR3 DNA: TGTGCCAGCAGCTTAGCCGGATCCCTATACAATGAGCAGTTCTTC
V gene: TRBV27; J gene: TRBJ2-3; clone size: NA; CDR3 length: 13; D gene: NA; CDR3 protein: CASSLSRFDTQYF; CDR3 DNA: TGTGCCAGCAGTTTATCCAGGTTTGATACGCAGTATTTT
V gene: TRBV5-6; J gene: TRBJ1-5; clone size: NA; CDR3 length: 14; D gene: NA; CDR3 protein: CASSPRPSNQPQHF; CDR3 DNA: TGTGCCAGCAGCCCCCGGCCGAGCAATCAGCCCCAGCATTTT
V gene: TRBV5-1; J gene: TRBJ2-1; clone size: NA; CDR3 length: 16; D gene: NA; CDR3 protein: CASSLDVLSSYNEQFF; CDR3 DNA: TGCGCCAGCAGCTTGGACGTCCTTAGCTCCTACAATGAGCAGTTCTTC
V gene: TRBV5-1; J gene: TRBJ2-7; clone size: NA; CDR3 length: 14; D gene: TRBD1; CDR3 protein: CASSRPGQGYEQYF; CDR3 DNA: TGCGCCAGCAGTAGGCCGGGACAGGGCTACGAGCAGTACTTC
V gene: TRBV27; J gene: TRBJ2-5; clone size: NA; CDR3 length: 13; D gene: NA; CDR3 protein: CASSLAQKETQYF; CDR3 DNA: TGTGCCAGCAGTTTAGCGCAGAAAGAGACCCAGTACTTC
V gene: TRBV7-9; J gene: TRBJ1-4; clone size: NA; CDR3 length: 17; D gene: TRBD1; CDR3 protein: CASSRPTGALVNEKLFF; CDR3 DNA: TGTGCCAGCAGCCGCCCGACAGGGGCGTTGGTGAATGAAAAACTGTTTTTT
V gene: TRBV7-2; J gene: TRBJ1-2; clone size: NA; CDR3 length: 14; D gene: TRBD1; CDR3 protein: CASSRDRAEYGYTF; CDR3 DNA: TGTGCCAGCAGCCGGGACAGGGCGGAATATGGCTACACCTTC